Following are 16 T cell receptor beta chains from one sample sequenced in a study of stem cell transplantation in POMP-related autoinflammatory disease. Here immunoSEQ multiplex PCR was the method, and the copy in TCRdb shows in-frame clones only, minus some. The sample holds roughly 1,400 clones, over 80% seen once. The sample consisted of CD4+ follicular helper T cells (Tfh) from PBMCs, taken before stem cell transplantation. The source is a human donor with POMP-related autoinflammation and immune dysregulation (PRAID).

V and J are TRBV29-1 and TRBJ1-2; D call uncertain. CDR3 length equals 20 residues. Germline CDR1 and CDR2: SQVTM and ANQGSEA. Trimming took off 0 bases at V and 1 base at J, with 27 bases between the two ends. The CDR3 loop is CSVEDLQVELLNLINYGYTF. For the CDR3, the DNA is TGCAGCGTTGAAGATCTTCAAGTTGAGTTACTTAACCTAATTAACTATGGCTACACCTTC.

The chain combines TRBV5-1 with TRBJ2-7, with TRBD1 identical over 12 bases. The CDR3 covers 14 residues. V trimming: 2 bases; J trimming: 5 bases; junction bases outside the gene matches: 2. Germline assignment: CDR1 SGHRS and CDR2 YFSETQ. The CDR3 DNA reads as TGCGCCAGCAGCTTCGGGACAGGGGGCAACGAGCAGTACTTC. Translated, it gives CASSFGTGGNEQYF. The full variable domain, completed using reference TRBV5-1 and TRBJ2-7, is KAGVTQTPRYLIKTRGQQVTLSCSPISGHRSVSWYQQTPGQGLQFLFEYFSETQRNKGNFPGRFSGRQFSNSRSEMNVSTLELGDSALYLCASSFGTGGNEQYFGPGTRLTVT.

CDR3 nucleotides: TGTGCCAGTACAGGGGCTGGAAACACCATATATTTT. Amino acid sequence: CASTGAGNTIYF. This sequence joins TRBV19 and TRBJ1-3; D perhaps matches TRBD1 (6 bases). Germline values: CDR1 LNHDA, CDR2 SQIVND (reference sequence). Trimming pared 7 bases from V and 2 bases from J, leaving 6 bases between. This CDR3 region has 12 residues.

V is TRBV9 and J is TRBJ2-1; 10 nucleotides match TRBD2. CDR1 and CDR2 (germline): SGDLS, YYNGEE. The CDR3 is 16 residues long. The V and J ends lost 1 base and 8 bases, in that order; junction bases with no gene match: 9. The DNA of the CDR3 is TGTGCCAGCAGCGTACTAGCGGGAGTTACCGGTGATGAGCAGTTCTTC. This encodes CASSVLAGVTGDEQFF.

In its sample, this clone was seen once. The chain joins TRBV18 to TRBJ2-7, with 14 bases lining up with TRBD2. Germline V gene lookup returns CDR1 KGHSH and CDR2 LQKENI. This CDR3 contains 18 residues. J lost 0 bases, V lost 1 base, and 5 bases had no gene match. The CDR3 DNA reads as TGTGCCAGCTCACCACGACTAGCGGGAGGGCCCGGCTCCTACGAGCAGTACTTC. This codes for CASSPRLAGGPGSYEQYF.

CDR3: CAISASGRSNTEAFF. CDR3 nucleotide sequence: TGTGCCATCAGCGCCTCGGGACGATCGAACACTGAAGCTTTCTTT. The chain combines TRBV10-3 with TRBJ1-1, with a possible D match to TRBD1 (5 bases). Trimming removed 6 bases from V and 1 base from J, with 15 bases in between. Germline CDR1 ENHRY, CDR2 SYGVKD. The length of the CDR3 is 15 residues.

The chain combines TRBV4-2 with TRBJ2-2, with 7 bases identical to TRBD1. J lost 3 bases, V lost 1 base, and 8 bases had no gene match. Germline V lookup: CDR1 LGHNA, CDR2 YNFKEQ. There are 17 residues in the CDR3. DNA for the CDR3: TGTGCCAGCAGCCAAGTTGTAGTCCAGGGGGACACCGGGGAGCTGTTTTTT. Its protein is CASSQVVVQGDTGELFF.

This chain uses TRBV2 with TRBJ2-1; D gene uncertain. Between the trimmed V and J ends, which lost 5 bases and 7 bases, there was a span of 9 bases. In germline, CDR1 is SNHLY, CDR2 FYNNEI. The CDR3 extends over 12 amino acids. This CDR3 is CASSTSWNEQFF. Written as DNA, the CDR3 is TGTGCCAGCAGTACCAGCTGGAATGAGCAGTTCTTC.

The chain joins TRBV18 to TRBJ2-2, with a weak D call TRBD1 (6 bases). This CDR3 contains 17 residues. Trimming took off 0 bases at V and 3 bases at J, with 14 bases between the two ends. CDR1 is KGHSH and CDR2 is LQKENI in the germline V gene. Written as DNA, the CDR3 is TGTGCCAGCTCACCACCAGACAGGCCACGGGACACCGGGGAGCTGTTTTTT. Amino acid sequence: CASSPPDRPRDTGELFF.

The chain has TRBV29-1 and TRBJ2-6; no reliable D call. The CDR3 spans 13 residues. V shed 6 bases and J shed 0 bases, with 6 bases lying between them. Germline CDR1 and CDR2: SQVTM and ANQGSEA. In nucleotides, the CDR3 is TGCAGCGTCACAGCCTCTGGGGCCAACGTCCTGACTTTC. Residues: CSVTASGANVLTF.

This clone was counted only a few times. The chain combines TRBV19 with TRBJ1-2, with 11 bases identical to TRBD1. Germline CDR1 LNHDA, CDR2 SQIVND (reference sequence). Germline trimming cut 5 bases from V and 3 bases from J; bases unmatched to any gene: 8. There are 16 residues in the CDR3. The CDR3 loop is CASSSPGTGGDYGYTF. The CDR3 DNA reads as TGTGCCAGTAGTTCTCCCGGGACAGGGGGGGACTATGGCTACACCTTC.

As regards this clone: One end of the junction is discordant with germline, which a read error may explain. The chain uses TRBV2 and TRBJ2-1, with 8 bases matching TRBD2. The CDR3 has 15 residues. Germline loops: CDR1 SNHLY, CDR2 FYNNEI. CDR3 amino acids: CASSEAGDRYNEQFF. In DNA form, the CDR3 reads TGTGCCAGCAGCGAAGCGGGAGACCGCTACAATGAGCAGTTCTTC. Filled out from reference TRBV2 and TRBJ2-1, the complete variable domain reads EPEVTQTPSHQVTQMGQEVILRCVPISNHLYFYWYRQILGQKVEFLVSFYNNEISEKSEIFDDQFSVERPDGSNFTLKIRSTKLEDSAMYFCASSEAGDRYNEQFFGPGTRLTVL.

J is TRBJ2-3 and V is TRBV30, with D perhaps TRBD2 (6 bases). Between the trimmed V and J ends, which lost 5 bases and 4 bases, there was a span of 10 bases. Germline V lookup: CDR1 GTSNPN, CDR2 SVGIG (reference sequence). This CDR3 spans 12 amino acids. The CDR3, as DNA: TGTGCCTGGGCCCGGGACTCAGATACGCAGTATTTT. Protein product: CAWARDSDTQYF.

The chain links TRBV28 to TRBJ2-7; D call uncertain. The V gene lost 3 bases and the J gene lost 9 bases, with 9 bases spanning the gap. Germline-derived CDR1 and CDR2 are MDHEN and SYDVKM. The CDR3 is made up of 11 amino acids. CDR3 coding DNA: TGTGCCAGCAGTTTTCTGAGCTCGCAGTACTTC. Protein: CASSFLSSQYF.

This clone was seen a single time. This chain links TRBV27 with TRBJ2-5; 7 bases align to TRBD1. V lost 4 bases to trimming and J lost 11 bases; unmatched junction nucleotides: 13. This CDR3 has 14 residues. Germline loops: CDR1 MNHEY, CDR2 SMNVEV (reference sequence). This CDR3 is CASSSWTGLEKQYF. CDR3 bases: TGTGCCAGCAGTTCATGGACAGGCCTAGAGAAGCAGTACTTC.

The J gene is TRBJ1-6, the V gene TRBV6-5; TRBD1 matches at 9 bases. Germline V gene data show CDR1 as MNHEY and CDR2 as SVGAGI. V lost 7 bases to trimming and J lost 9 bases; unmatched junction nucleotides: 7. There are 14 residues in the CDR3. The CDR3 region is CASTHRGPGSPLHF. The CDR3 DNA sequence: TGTGCCAGCACTCACAGGGGGCCTGGTTCACCCCTCCACTTT.